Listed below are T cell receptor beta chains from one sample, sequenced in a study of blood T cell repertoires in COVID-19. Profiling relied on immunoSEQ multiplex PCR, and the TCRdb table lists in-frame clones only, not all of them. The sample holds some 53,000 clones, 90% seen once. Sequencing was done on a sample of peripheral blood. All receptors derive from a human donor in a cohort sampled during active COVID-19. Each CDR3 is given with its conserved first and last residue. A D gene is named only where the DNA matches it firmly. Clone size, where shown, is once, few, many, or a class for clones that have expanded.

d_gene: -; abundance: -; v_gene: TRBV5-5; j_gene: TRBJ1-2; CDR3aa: CASSLAGGTAYGYTF; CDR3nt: TGTGCCAGCAGCTTGGCCGGCGGGACGGCCTATGGCTACACCTTC
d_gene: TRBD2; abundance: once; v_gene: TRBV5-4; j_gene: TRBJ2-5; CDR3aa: CASSQEPMREGQETQYF; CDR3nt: TGTGCCAGCAGCCAAGAACCCATGCGGGAGGGCCAAGAGACCCAGTACTTC
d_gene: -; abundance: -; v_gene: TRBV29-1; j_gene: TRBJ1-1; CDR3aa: CSVEGTLMNTEAFF; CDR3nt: TGCAGCGTTGAGGGGACATTAATGAACACTGAAGCTTTCTTT
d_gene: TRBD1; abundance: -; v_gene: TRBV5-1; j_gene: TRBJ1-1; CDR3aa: CASSLIGGLGTEAFF; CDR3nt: TGCGCCAGCAGCTTAATAGGGGGCTTGGGCACTGAAGCTTTCTTT
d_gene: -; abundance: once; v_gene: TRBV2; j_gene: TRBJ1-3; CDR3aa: CASTIGSVTGNTIYF; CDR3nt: TGTGCCAGCACCATCGGGAGTGTAACTGGAAACACCATATATTTT
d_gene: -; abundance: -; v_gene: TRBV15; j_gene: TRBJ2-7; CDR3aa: CATSRDRGEQYF; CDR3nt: TGTGCCACCAGCAGAGACAGGGGCGAGCAGTACTTC
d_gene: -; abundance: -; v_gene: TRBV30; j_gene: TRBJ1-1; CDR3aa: CAWSVTAGWGGTEAFF; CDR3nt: TGTGCCTGGAGTGTTACGGCAGGATGGGGCGGAACTGAAGCTTTCTTT
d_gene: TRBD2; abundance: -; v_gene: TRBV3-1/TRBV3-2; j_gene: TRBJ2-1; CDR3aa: CASTTLAGEYNEQFF; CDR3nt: TGTGCCAGCACCACATTAGCGGGGGAATACAATGAGCAGTTCTTC
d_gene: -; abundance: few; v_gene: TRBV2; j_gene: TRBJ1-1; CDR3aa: CASSPGLTPQYTEAFF; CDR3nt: TGTGCCAGCAGCCCAGGATTAACCCCACAGTACACTGAAGCTTTCTTT
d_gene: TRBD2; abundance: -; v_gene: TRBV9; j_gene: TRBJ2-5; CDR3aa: CASSVGGGPQETQYF; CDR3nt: TGTGCCAGCAGCGTAGGGGGGGGTCCCCAAGAGACCCAGTACTTC
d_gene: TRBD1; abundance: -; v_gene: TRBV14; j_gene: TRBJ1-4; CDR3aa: CASSRGHKGFDRVNEKLFF; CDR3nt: TGTGCCAGCAGCCGAGGTCATAAAGGGTTCGACAGGGTAAATGAAAAACTGTTTTTT
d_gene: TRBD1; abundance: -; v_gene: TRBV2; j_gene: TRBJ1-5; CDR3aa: CASSGEQGVGKPQHF; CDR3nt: TGTGCCAGCAGTGGGGAACAGGGGGTCGGGAAGCCCCAGCATTTT
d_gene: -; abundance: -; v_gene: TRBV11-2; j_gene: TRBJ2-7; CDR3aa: CASSQGQFHGTYEQYF; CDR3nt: TGTGCCAGCAGCCAGGGACAATTTCATGGTACCTACGAGCAGTACTTC
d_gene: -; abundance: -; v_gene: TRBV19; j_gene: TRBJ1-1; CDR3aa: CASSMSRGAEAFF; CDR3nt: TGTGCCAGTAGTATGTCCAGGGGCGCTGAAGCTTTCTTT
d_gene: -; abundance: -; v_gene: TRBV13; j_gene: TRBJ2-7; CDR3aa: CASSLGGGPLSYEQYF; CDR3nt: TGTGCCAGCAGCTTAGGCGGAGGGCCTTTATCCTACGAGCAGTACTTC
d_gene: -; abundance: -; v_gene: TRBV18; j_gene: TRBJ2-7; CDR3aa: CASSPTGTSYEQYF; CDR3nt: TGTGCCAGCTCACCGACAGGTACTTCGTACGAGCAGTACTTC
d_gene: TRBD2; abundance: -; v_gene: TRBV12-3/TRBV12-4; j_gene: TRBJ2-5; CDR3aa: CASSPLAGETQYF; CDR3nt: TGTGCCAGCAGTCCACTAGCGGGAGAGACCCAGTACTTC
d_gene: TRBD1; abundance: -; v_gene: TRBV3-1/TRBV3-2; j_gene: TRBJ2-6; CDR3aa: CASSKSLGTGVPGANVLTF; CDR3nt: TGTGCCAGCAGCAAAAGCCTCGGGACAGGGGTCCCTGGGGCCAACGTCCTGACTTTC
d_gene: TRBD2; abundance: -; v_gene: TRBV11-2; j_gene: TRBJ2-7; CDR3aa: CASSPSGRTYYEQYF; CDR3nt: TGTGCCAGCAGCCCGAGCGGGAGGACCTACTACGAGCAGTACTTC
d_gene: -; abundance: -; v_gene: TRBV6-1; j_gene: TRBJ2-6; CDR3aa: CASSEGGGANVLTF; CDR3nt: TGTGCCAGCAGTGAGGGAGGTGGGGCCAACGTCCTGACTTTC
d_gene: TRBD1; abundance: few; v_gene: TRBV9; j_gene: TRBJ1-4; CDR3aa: CASSVGQGNEKLFF; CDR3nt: TGTGCCAGCAGCGTCGGACAGGGAAATGAAAAACTGTTTTTT
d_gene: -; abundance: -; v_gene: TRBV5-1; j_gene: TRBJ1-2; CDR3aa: CASSSEGSNYGYTF; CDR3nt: TGCGCCAGCAGCTCGGAGGGCTCTAACTATGGCTACACCTTC
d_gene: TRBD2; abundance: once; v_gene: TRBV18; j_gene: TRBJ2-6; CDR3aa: CASSPVVAGAYSSGANVLTF; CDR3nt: TGTGCCAGCTCACCCGTGGTAGCGGGAGCGTATAGCTCTGGGGCCAACGTCCTGACTTTC
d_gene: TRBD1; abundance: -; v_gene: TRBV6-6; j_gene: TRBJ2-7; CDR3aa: CASSSGQVPEQYF; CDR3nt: TGTGCCAGCAGTTCCGGACAGGTCCCCGAGCAGTACTTC
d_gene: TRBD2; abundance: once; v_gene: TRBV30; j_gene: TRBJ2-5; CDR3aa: CAWSVLAGGPQETQYF; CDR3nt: TGTGCCTGGAGTGTTCTTGCGGGAGGGCCCCAAGAGACCCAGTACTTC
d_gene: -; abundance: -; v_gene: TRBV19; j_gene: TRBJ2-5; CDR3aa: CASRGQGSGSGETQYF; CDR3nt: TGTGCCAGTAGGGGTCAGGGTTCCGGGAGTGGCGAGACCCAGTACTTC
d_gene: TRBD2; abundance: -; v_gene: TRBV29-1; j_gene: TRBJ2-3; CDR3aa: CSVAVGGLAGSTQYF; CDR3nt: TGCAGCGTTGCGGTAGGGGGACTAGCGGGAAGTACGCAGTATTTT
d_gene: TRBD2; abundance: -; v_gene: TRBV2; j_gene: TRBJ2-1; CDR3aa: CASSESGIVYNEQFF; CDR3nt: TGTGCCAGCAGTGAAAGCGGGATAGTCTACAATGAGCAGTTCTTC
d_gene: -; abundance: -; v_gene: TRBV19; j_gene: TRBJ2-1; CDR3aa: CASSISWHSYNEQFF; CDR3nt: TGTGCCAGTAGTATAAGTTGGCACTCCTACAATGAGCAGTTCTTC
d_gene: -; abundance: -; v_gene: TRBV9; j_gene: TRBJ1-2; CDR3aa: CASSVAPQASGYGYTF; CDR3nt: TGTGCCAGCAGCGTAGCCCCCCAGGCCTCTGGCTATGGCTACACCTTC
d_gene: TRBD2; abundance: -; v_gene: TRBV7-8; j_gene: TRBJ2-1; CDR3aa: CASSLEGSGSTYNEQFF; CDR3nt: TGTGCCAGCAGCTTAGAGGGTAGCGGGAGTACCTACAATGAGCAGTTCTTC
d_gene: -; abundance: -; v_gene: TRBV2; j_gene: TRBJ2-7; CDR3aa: CASGSRGYEQYF; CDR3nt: TGTGCCAGCGGTTCTCGCGGCTACGAGCAGTACTTC
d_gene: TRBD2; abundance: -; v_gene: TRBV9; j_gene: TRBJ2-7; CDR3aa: CASSETSGSSGEQYF; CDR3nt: TGTGCCAGCAGCGAAACTAGCGGGAGCTCAGGCGAGCAGTACTTC
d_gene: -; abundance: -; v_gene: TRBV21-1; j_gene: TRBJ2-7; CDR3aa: CASSLGTGDEQYF; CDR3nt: TGTGCCAGCAGCTTGGGGACAGGGGACGAGCAGTACTTC
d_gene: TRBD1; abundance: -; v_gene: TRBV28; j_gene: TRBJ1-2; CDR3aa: CASSSPGQGGYGYTF; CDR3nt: TGTGCCAGCAGTTCACCGGGACAGGGAGGATATGGCTACACCTTC
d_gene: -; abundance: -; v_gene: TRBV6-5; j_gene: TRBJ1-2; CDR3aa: CASSPLGGAHGYTF; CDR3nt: TGTGCCAGCAGCCCCCTTGGGGGGGCACATGGCTACACCTTC
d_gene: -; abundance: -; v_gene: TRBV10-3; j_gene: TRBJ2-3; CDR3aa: CAIGRYPDTQYF; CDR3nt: TGTGCCATCGGGAGGTATCCAGATACGCAGTATTTT